This T cell receptor beta chain originates from a study of T cell repertoires in aging, cancer and after chemotherapy. The template was genomic DNA from peripheral blood, not RNA. Multiplex touch-down PCR with TRB-A/B primers amplified rearranged V-D-J TRB sequences. TCRdb re-derived calls from the multiplex PCR reads in MiXCR, one entry per CDR3 protein. The table shows 10,000 to 15,000 distinct CDR3 sequences, with 35% occurring only once. This clonotype counts as large (0.1 to 1%). The germline gives CDR1 SGHDT, CDR2 YYEEEE. Trimming removed 4 bases at V and 2 bases at J, with 13 bases between. The CDR3 has 14 amino acids.

This TCR was recovered from a human donor in good health. The donor label of this sample is uncertain. The sequenced sample was blood. The chain couples TRBV5-6 to TRBJ2-7, with D perhaps TRBD1 (6 bases). This chain's CDR3 is CASSIRQVAYEQYF. As DNA, the CDR3 is TGTGCCAGCAGCATAAGACAGGTAGCCTACGAGCAGTACTTC.